The 27 T cell receptor beta chains in this list originate from one sample, sequenced in a study of CDR3 diversity in severe acne. From the PCR reads, TCRdb called clonotypes with MiXCR, one entry per CDR3 protein. The sample has tens of thousands of distinct CDR3 sequences, under 55% seen once. The source material was blood. The receptor source for this set is a male donor with severe acne vulgaris.

This clonotype has ten or more counts. The J gene is TRBJ2-7, the V gene TRBV4-1; 8 bases fit TRBD2. The CDR3 spans 16 residues. V lost 4 bases to trimming and J lost 0 bases; unmatched junction nucleotides: 8. Germline V gene data show CDR1 as MGHRA and CDR2 as YSYEKL. The CDR3: CASSPRVAGSSYEQYF. For the CDR3, the DNA is TGCGCCAGCAGCCCGCGGGTAGCGGGGAGCTCCTACGAGCAGTACTTC.

The chain employs TRBV10-3 and TRBJ2-2, with TRBD2 matching 7 bases. The germline V gene has CDR1 ENHRY and CDR2 SYGVKD. The J segment lost 6 bases and the V segment lost 4 bases, leaving 5 bases of the junction unmatched. The CDR3 contains 14 residues. CDR3 sequence reads: CAISGTSLPGELFF. DNA of the CDR3: TGTGCCATCAGTGGGACTAGTCTCCCCGGGGAGCTGTTTTTT.

As for this clonotype: A much larger clone differs from this one at a single base, so this may be a read error. The rearrangement joins TRBV2 to TRBJ1-2; a weak D match, TRBD1 (6 bases). Germline V gene sequence: CDR1 SNHLY, CDR2 FYNNEI. The CDR3 extends over 14 amino acids. CDR3 amino acids: CASSEASGAYGYPF. The CDR3 nucleotides read TGTGCCAGCAGTGAAGCTTCGGGGGCCTATGGCTACCCCTTC.

This clonotype is deemed medium-sized. This chain connects TRBV5-6 to TRBJ2-5; 7 nucleotides line up with TRBD2. Per the germline V gene, CDR1 is SGHDT and CDR2 is YYEEEE. Trimming removed 1 base from V and 5 bases from J; junction bases left unmatched: 5. The CDR3 covers 14 residues. Written as DNA, the CDR3 is TGTGCCAGCAGCTTGTCTAGCGGTGGGGAGACCCAGTACTTC. It encodes CASSLSSGGETQYF.

This clonotype was detected many times. The V gene is TRBV18, the J gene TRBJ2-5; D remains ambiguous. V was cut by 3 bases and J by 1 base, with 9 bases left in between. CDR1 KGHSH and CDR2 LQKENI come from the germline V gene. The CDR3 length is 14 residues. CDR3 sequence: CASSPPSSQETQYF. The DNA for the CDR3 is TGTGCCAGCTCACCCCCGAGTTCCCAAGAGACCCAGTACTTC.

This clonotype was detected a few times. The chain uses TRBV25-1 and TRBJ1-2; 7 positions agree with TRBD1. Trimming cost V 1 base and J 4 bases; bases outside gene matches: 6. CDR1 is MGHDK and CDR2 is SYGVNS in the germline V gene. CDR3 length equals 15 residues. The CDR3 nucleotides are TGTGCCAGCAGTGAATCGACAGGGTTGGGCTATGGCTACACCTTC. Translating it yields CASSESTGLGYGYTF.

The sample holds one count of this clonotype. Because it lacks the conserved phenylalanine or tryptophan at the end, this CDR3 is likely a read error. The chain couples TRBV4-1 to TRBJ2-7; 9 bases are shared with TRBD1. Germline CDR1 and CDR2: MGHRA and YSYEKL. The junction had 12 bases not matched to a gene; V was cut back by 1 base and J by 2 bases. There are 18 residues in the CDR3. CDR3 protein: CASSQGIRDREGPYEQYL. The CDR3 bases are TGCGCCAGCAGCCAAGGAATTCGGGACAGGGAGGGCCCCTACGAGCAGTACCTC.

In this sample, this clonotype turned up a few times. The chain has TRBV6-4 and TRBJ1-3; D is unclear. Germline assignment: CDR1 MRHNA and CDR2 SNTAGT. The germline V and J ends were trimmed by 4 bases and 2 bases, with 6 bases remaining between them. The CDR3 covers 13 residues. The CDR3 bases are TGTGCCAGCAGTGCCGGACCTGGAAACACCATATATTTT. This encodes CASSAGPGNTIYF.

This clonotype was seen only once. This chain uses TRBV7-2 with TRBJ2-7; 12 nucleotides line up with TRBD1. This CDR3 is 13 amino acids long. Per the germline V gene, CDR1 is SGHTA and CDR2 is FQGNSA. V was pared by 5 bases and J by 7 bases, with 3 bases of the junction left unmatched. This chain's CDR3 is CASSRDRGQEQYF. In DNA form, the CDR3 reads TGTGCCAGCAGCCGGGACAGGGGGCAGGAGCAGTACTTC.

Worth noting for this clonotype: This may come from a read error, since a much larger clone is one base off. The rearrangement uses TRBV12-3 or TRBV12-4 and TRBJ2-7; TRBD1 agrees at 10 bases. V was pared by 6 bases and J by 9 bases, with 17 bases of the junction left unmatched. CDR3 length equals 16 residues. CDR3 coding DNA: TGTGCCAGCAGCCATGCACCTGGACAGGGGGTGGGAGGGCAGTACTTC. This translates into CASSHAPGQGVGGQYF.

There are a few counts of this clonotype. The V and J genes are TRBV20-1 and TRBJ2-7; either TRBD1 or TRBD2 may fit D (5 bases each). The CDR3 is 11 amino acids. Germline V gene lookup returns CDR1 DFQATT and CDR2 SNEGSKA (reference sequence). DNA for the CDR3: TGCAGCGACGGGACGACCTACGAGCAGTACTTC. Protein sequence: CSDGTTYEQYF.

At least ten counts were recorded for this clonotype. The chain recombines TRBV19 with TRBJ1-5; TRBD1 might be the D (5 bases). Germline V CDR1 and CDR2: LNHDA, SQIVND (reference sequence). V was cut by 3 bases and J by 11 bases, with 11 bases left in between. CDR3 length: 12 residues. The CDR3 protein is CASSIGGHSQHF. In DNA form, the CDR3 reads TGTGCCAGTAGTATCGGAGGACACTCCCAGCATTTT.

About this clonotype: This CDR3 is missing its conserved last phenylalanine or tryptophan, likely due to a read error. V usage is TRBV7-3 and J usage is TRBJ2-2; TRBD2 matches at 11 bases. V dropped 5 bases and J dropped 5; count of bases not matched to a gene: 4. CDR1 is SGHTA, CDR2 FQGTGA, per germline. The CDR3 totals 15 residues. CDR3 in amino acids: CASSLTSGRTGELFS. In nucleotides, the CDR3 is TGTGCCAGCAGCCTCACTAGCGGGAGAACCGGGGAGCTGTTTTCT.

This clonotype was detected many times. The chain couples TRBV20-1 to TRBJ2-3; possible D gene TRBD1, 6 bases. The CDR3 length is 14 residues. The germline CDR1 and CDR2 sequences are DFQATT and SNEGSKA (reference sequence). V shed 6 bases and J shed 3 bases, with 16 bases lying between them. CDR3 region: CSAPPTGLTDTQYF. In DNA, the CDR3 is TGCAGTGCCCCCCCGACAGGACTTACAGATACGCAGTATTTT.

The chain has TRBV29-1 and TRBJ1-6; no clear D gene. CDR1 and CDR2 from the germline V gene are SQVTM and ANQGSEA. The V end lost 1 base, the J end lost 6 bases, and 7 bases lay between the germline ends. The CDR3 runs 13 residues. The CDR3 nucleotides are TGCAGCGTTGAAGTGGGCAGTAATTCACCCCTCCACTTT. It is translated as CSVEVGSNSPLHF. Full variable domain (missing parts from reference TRBV29-1 and TRBJ1-6): SAVISQKPSRDICQRGTSLTIQCQVDSQVTMMFWYRQQPGQSLTLIATANQGSEATYESGFVIDKFPISRPNLTFSTLTVSNMSPEDSSIYLCSVEVGSNSPLHFGNGTRLTVT.

In this sample, this clonotype turned up a few times. This rearrangement joins TRBV15 to TRBJ1-2; D gene ambiguous. The V end lost 1 base, the J end lost 8 bases, and 11 bases lay between the germline ends. There are 13 residues in the CDR3. Per the germline V gene, CDR1 is LNHNV and CDR2 is YYDKDF (reference sequence). CDR3 residues: CATSRVGRNGYTF. The CDR3 DNA follows: TGTGCCACCAGCAGAGTAGGACGGAACGGCTACACCTTC.

The chain uses TRBV7-3 and TRBJ1-1; D remains ambiguous. The V end was cut by 2 bases, the J end by 14 bases, with 15 bases between. There are 12 residues in the CDR3. Looked up from germline, CDR1 is SGHTA and CDR2 is FQGTGA. CDR3 coding DNA: TGTGCCAGCAGCTTAGACAAGGTTGAAGAGTTCTTT. This translates into CASSLDKVEEFF.

This clonotype was observed at least ten times. The chain is built from TRBV20-1 and TRBJ1-5, with TRBD1 identical over 10 bases. Germline V lookup: CDR1 DFQATT, CDR2 SNEGSKA (reference sequence). The CDR3 has 15 residues. The J segment lost 2 bases and the V segment lost 1 base, leaving 2 bases of the junction unmatched. CDR3 coding DNA: TGCAGTGCTAGAGGACAGGGGGCAGGCAATCAGCCCCAGCATTTT. Protein sequence: CSARGQGAGNQPQHF.

V gene TRBV5-8 combines with J gene TRBJ2-5, with D possibly being TRBD1 (6 bases). CDR3 length: 14 residues. V dropped 3 bases and J dropped 0 bases, with 9 bases sitting between them. Germline values: CDR1 SGHTS, CDR2 YDEGEE. CDR3 amino acids: CASSYQGHQETQYF. For the CDR3, the DNA is TGTGCCAGCAGCTATCAGGGGCACCAAGAGACCCAGTACTTC.

This clonotype was observed at least ten times. The V and J genes are TRBV28 and TRBJ2-7; the D is unclear. CDR3 length: 15 residues. V gave up 1 base and J gave up 2 bases, with 12 bases separating them. The germline CDR1 and CDR2 sequences are MDHEN and SYDVKM. CDR3 in amino acids: CASSLSTVEAYEQYF. The CDR3 DNA reads as TGTGCCAGCAGTTTATCGACCGTGGAAGCCTACGAGCAGTACTTC.

The chain carries TRBV4-1 and TRBJ1-5; unclear D gene. Germline V gene sequence: CDR1 MGHRA, CDR2 YSYEKL. The V end was cut by 2 bases, the J end by 2 bases, with 13 bases between. This CDR3 region has 16 residues. CDR3 bases: TGCGCCAGCAGCCAATCCCCCCCCCCGGGCAATCAGCCCCAGCATTTT. Its protein is CASSQSPPPGNQPQHF.

The chain has TRBV6-2 or TRBV6-3 and TRBJ2-2; D may correspond to TRBD1 or TRBD2 (5 bases each). This CDR3 is built from 17 residues. Germline CDR1 is MNHEY and CDR2 is SVGEGT. Trimming pared 4 bases from V and 7 bases from J, leaving 22 bases between. For the CDR3, the DNA is TGTGCCAGCAGTTGGGGACCTTACCGCAGTATCGGCGGGGAGCTGTTTTTT. Protein product: CASSWGPYRSIGGELFF.

A few counts support this clonotype. V usage is TRBV4-1 and J usage is TRBJ2-5; 12 nucleotides agree with TRBD2. This CDR3 contains 15 residues. The germline CDR1 and CDR2 sequences are MGHRA and YSYEKL. V gave up 2 bases and J gave up 4 bases; unmatched junction bases: 2. DNA of the CDR3: TGCGCCAGCAGCCAACTAGCGGGAGGGGGAGAGACCCAGTACTTC. Translation: CASSQLAGGGETQYF.

This chain joins TRBV6-2 or TRBV6-3 and TRBJ1-5, with a tentative D call TRBD1 (5 bases). The CDR3 consists of 15 residues. V lost 7 bases and J 2 bases, leaving 15 bases between the germline ends. Germline values: CDR1 MNHEY, CDR2 SVGEGT. Here the CDR3 DNA reads TGTGCCAGCACGAGGGGCGGGAGTCGCAATCAGCCCCAGCATTTT. It yields the protein CASTRGGSRNQPQHF.

The chain combines TRBV24-1 with TRBJ1-2; no definite D call. This CDR3 is 14 amino acids long. The V gene's germline CDR1 is KGHDR and CDR2 SFDVKD. V was shortened by 3 bases and J by 1 base, with 8 bases between the two germline ends. CDR3 in amino acids: CATSDLDGNYGYTF. The CDR3 nucleotides are TGTGCCACCAGTGATCTCGACGGTAACTATGGCTACACCTTC.

This clonotype occurred many times. The rearrangement uses TRBV3-1 and TRBJ2-7, with 7 bases matching TRBD1. Germline lookup yields CDR1 LGHDT and CDR2 YNNKEL (reference sequence). Trimming took 5 bases from V and 2 from J; bases not matched to a gene: 3. This CDR3 is 13 amino acids long. The CDR3 loop reads CASSAGTAYEQYV. The CDR3 nucleotides are TGTGCCAGCAGCGCCGGGACAGCCTACGAGCAGTACGTC.

Notes on this clonotype: Compared with germline, one end of the junction differs, possibly owing to a read error. The gene calls are TRBV2 and TRBJ1-2; TRBD1 matches at 9 bases. Germline V gene sequence: CDR1 SNHLY, CDR2 FYNNEI. The CDR3 spans 17 residues. The CDR3: CAISESKAGQGISGYTF. The DNA for the CDR3 is TGTGCCATCAGTGAGTCGAAAGCGGGACAGGGAATTAGTGGCTACACCTTC.